Listed below are T cell receptor beta chains from one sample, sequenced in a study of post-analysis software for immune sequencing data. MiXCR, applied by TCRdb to the PCR reads, yields one record per CDR3 protein. The repertoire holds hundreds of thousands of distinct CDR3 sequences, with 25% to 30% as singletons. The sample comprised blood. The origin of the receptors is a girl between 10 and 17 years old with multiple sclerosis. Both conserved end residues are part of each CDR3. The D gene is left open where the match is weak. Clone size is stated in some rows and not others, as once, few, many or a class when expanded.

v_gene	j_gene	d_gene	abundance	CDR3nt	CDR3aa
TRBV6-5	TRBJ2-3	TRBD1	.	TGTGCCAGCAGTTACCGCGGGGTTGACAGGGGGACCACAGATACGCAGTATTTT	CASSYRGVDRGTTDTQYF
TRBV5-1	TRBJ1-2	.	many	TGCGCCAGCAGCCGTACTGACAGCAACTATGGCTACACCTTC	CASSRTDSNYGYTF
TRBV18	TRBJ2-5	.	few	TGTGCCAGCTCACCACCGGGCTCAAGGGCTCCAGAGACCCAGTACTTC	CASSPPGSRAPETQYF
TRBV18	TRBJ2-7	TRBD1	.	TGTGCCAGCTCACCTTTGACAGGGACCAACGAGCAGTACTTC	CASSPLTGTNEQYF
TRBV9	TRBJ2-7	.	.	TGTGCCAGCAGCGTATACTTGGCGAGAGCGGGCCCTACTTCTCCCTACGAGCAGTACTTC	CASSVYLARAGPTSPYEQYF
TRBV6-5	TRBJ2-6	.	.	TGTGCCAGCAGTTACTCGGCCCCTGGGGCCAACGTCCTGACTTTC	CASSYSAPGANVLTF
TRBV20-1	TRBJ1-2	TRBD1	many	TGCAGTGCTAGAGATGGGCAGGGGGTCTATGGCTACACCTTC	CSARDGQGVYGYTF
TRBV7-9	TRBJ2-2	TRBD1	.	TGTGCCAGCAGCCTGGACAGGGGGTGGACCGGGGAGCTGTTTTTT	CASSLDRGWTGELFF
TRBV4-1	TRBJ1-1	.	.	TGTGCCAGCTCTCAAGGGGGACTGAACACTGAAGCTTTCTTT	CASSQGGLNTEAFF
TRBV5-1	TRBJ2-1	TRBD2	.	TGCGCCAGCAGCTCACGAGCGGGAGGGGACAATGAGCAGTTCTTC	CASSSRAGGDNEQFF
TRBV16	TRBJ1-5	.	.	TGTGCCAGCAGCCAATCTTGGGGCGGGGCAGGCGGTCAGCCCCAGCATTTT	CASSQSWGGAGGQPQHF
TRBV18	TRBJ2-3	TRBD1	.	TGTGCCAGCTCCCGGACAGGGTTCAAAGATACGCAGTATTTT	CASSRTGFKDTQYF
TRBV20-1	TRBJ2-3	.	.	TGCAGTGCCCCGAGGAGTTTCGGCCAGGGCAGCACAGATACGCAGTATTTT	CSAPRSFGQGSTDTQYF
TRBV7-9	TRBJ2-5	.	.	TGTGCCAGCAGCGCCGCCCAGGCGGAGACCCAGTACTTC	CASSAAQAETQYF
TRBV28	TRBJ2-1	.	few	TGTGCCAACAGGACGACTTCGCTCCATGAGCAGTTCTTC	CANRTTSLHEQFF
TRBV7-2	TRBJ2-1	.	few	TGTGCCAGCAGCCCCGGACCCCATAATCGGTTCTTC	CASSPGPHNRFF
TRBV7-9	TRBJ2-1	.	.	TGTGCCAGCAGCTTAATTCGCGATGAGCAGTTCTTC	CASSLIRDEQFF
TRBV7-2	TRBJ1-6	.	few	TGTGCCAGCAGCTTAGTCCCCGGAGGGAGGGGATCACCCCTCCACTTT	CASSLVPGGRGSPLHF
TRBV29-1	TRBJ2-5	.	.	TGCAGCGTTGGACAAAAACAAGAGACCCAGTACTTC	CSVGQKQETQYF
TRBV6-5	TRBJ1-1	.	.	TGTGCCAGCAGTTACCAGGGACGGGGCGACACTGAAGCTTTCTTT	CASSYQGRGDTEAFF
TRBV19	TRBJ1-5	.	.	TGTGCCACCTTGGGGTCAGGACTTAGCAATCAGCCCCAGCATTTT	CATLGSGLSNQPQHF
TRBV20-1	TRBJ2-3	.	.	TGCAGTGCTCCCAAGGGCGGACTGGGAGATACGCAGTATTTT	CSAPKGGLGDTQYF
TRBV25-1	TRBJ2-7	.	few	TGTGCCAGCAGTGGGGTAGGGGCCTCCAACGAGCAGTACTTC	CASSGVGASNEQYF
TRBV28	TRBJ1-2	TRBD1	.	TGTGCCAGCAGTTCGTCCCGGGACAGGGGGTATCATGGCTACACCTTC	CASSSSRDRGYHGYTF
TRBV7-2	TRBJ2-1	.	.	TGTGCCAGCAGCCCCACTTATAGAGATGAGCAGTTCTTC	CASSPTYRDEQFF
TRBV7-2	TRBJ2-1	TRBD2	few	TGTGCCAGCAGCTTAGTGCCTAGCGGGAGGTTCTATGAGCAGTTCTTC	CASSLVPSGRFYEQFF
TRBV28	TRBJ2-3	TRBD1	.	TGTGCCAGCAGTTTGAGCAGCTATGAACCGAAGACAGGGGATAGCACAGATACGCAGTATTTT	CASSLSSYEPKTGDSTDTQYF
TRBV5-1	TRBJ1-2	.	.	TGCGCCAGCAGCTGGGCCCCGGGGGGCGACTATGGCTACACCTTC	CASSWAPGGDYGYTF
TRBV29-1	TRBJ1-2	.	.	TGCAGCGTTGACCAGGGTTTCAACTATGGCTACACCTTC	CSVDQGFNYGYTF
TRBV2	TRBJ2-5	TRBD2	.	TGTGCCAGCAGCGACTGGGGACTAGCAGCTTGGGAGACCCAGTACTTC	CASSDWGLAAWETQYF
TRBV6-1	TRBJ2-3	.	once	TGTGCCAGCAGGTGGGGAAGCACAGATACGCAGTATTTT	CASRWGSTDTQYF
TRBV15	TRBJ2-7	.	few	TGTGCCACCAGCAGAGGCGGTGGAACTACCTACGAGCAGTACTTC	CATSRGGGTTYEQYF
TRBV20-1	TRBJ1-2	.	few	TGCAGTGCACCCAGGTCCAACTATGGCTACACCTTC	CSAPRSNYGYTF
TRBV2	TRBJ2-5	TRBD2	.	TGTGCCAGCAGTCCACTAGCGATTCAAGAGACCCAGTACTTC	CASSPLAIQETQYF
TRBV7-2	TRBJ1-5	.	few	TGTGCCAGCAGCTTAGGGCTCGGGGCCAATCAGCCCCAGCATTTT	CASSLGLGANQPQHF
TRBV29-1	TRBJ2-1	TRBD1	.	TGCAGCGTCGCGGGGGACAGGGCAAATGAGCAGTTCTTC	CSVAGDRANEQFF
TRBV11-2	TRBJ1-2	.	few	TGTGCCAGCAGCCAAATGGGGTTCTATGGCTACACCTTC	CASSQMGFYGYTF
TRBV27	TRBJ2-1	TRBD2	many	TGTGCCAGCAGTTTATCTAGCGGGGCCTACAATGAGCAGTTCTTC	CASSLSSGAYNEQFF
TRBV5-5	TRBJ1-1	TRBD1	.	TGTGCCAGCAGCTTATTGAGATGGACAGGAATGAACACTGAAGCTTTCTTT	CASSLLRWTGMNTEAFF
TRBV20-1	TRBJ1-6	.	few	TGCAGTGCTAGAGTAGTAGGGAGCTCCTATAATTCACCCCTCCACTTT	CSARVVGSSYNSPLHF
TRBV29-1	TRBJ2-3	TRBD2	.	TGCAGTGCCGAGGGCGGGAGTGACTGGGGCACAGATACGCAGTATTTT	CSAEGGSDWGTDTQYF
TRBV7-9	TRBJ2-5	TRBD2	few	TGTGCCAGCAGCCCAAGACTAGCGCAAGAGACCCAGTACTTC	CASSPRLAQETQYF
TRBV20-1	TRBJ2-3	.	few	TGCAGTGCTAGTCCTCAGAGGGACATTATGGGCGATACGCAGTATTTT	CSASPQRDIMGDTQYF
TRBV3-1	TRBJ1-1	.	few	TGTGCCAGCAGCCAAGCCGGACGGATGAACACTGAAGCTTTCTTT	CASSQAGRMNTEAFF
TRBV7-2	TRBJ2-3	.	few	TGTGCCAGCAGCTTAGCGTGGCGGGGAACAGATACGCAGTATTTT	CASSLAWRGTDTQYF
TRBV20-1	TRBJ2-5	.	.	TGCAGTGCAATCGGCAACCGAGAGACCCAGTACTTC	CSAIGNRETQYF
TRBV7-8	TRBJ2-5	.	few	TGTGCCAGCAGCTTGACGCGGGACAGCCAAGAGACCCAGTACTTC	CASSLTRDSQETQYF
TRBV12-3/TRBV12-4	TRBJ2-3	TRBD2	.	TGTGCCAGCAGTTTTGGGACTAGCGGAACTAGAGCAGATACGCAGTATTTT	CASSFGTSGTRADTQYF
TRBV29-1	TRBJ1-2	.	few	TGCAGCGTTGAATCCAGGACCTATGGCTACACCTTC	CSVESRTYGYTF
TRBV27	TRBJ2-3	TRBD2	few	TGTGCCAGCCGAAGCGGGAGGCTCGGGGATACGCAGTATTTT	CASRSGRLGDTQYF
TRBV6-5	TRBJ2-1	.	.	TGTGCCAGCGGGACCCTCAGACCTAAGCAGTTCTTC	CASGTLRPKQFF
TRBV7-2	TRBJ2-7	TRBD1	few	TGTGCCAGCAGCACAACCGGGACAGGGGTATACGAGCAGTACTTC	CASSTTGTGVYEQYF
TRBV28	TRBJ2-7	TRBD2	.	TGTGCCAGTCTAGCGGACTCCTACGAGCAGTACTTC	CASLADSYEQYF
TRBV6-5	TRBJ2-7	.	.	TGTGCCAGCACGGAACAACTAGGAGGTGAAACCCAGTACTTC	CASTEQLGGETQYF
TRBV7-2	TRBJ1-6	TRBD1	few	TGTGCCAGCAGCCGCGGGGACAGGGGTATAGGTTCACCCCTCCACTTT	CASSRGDRGIGSPLHF